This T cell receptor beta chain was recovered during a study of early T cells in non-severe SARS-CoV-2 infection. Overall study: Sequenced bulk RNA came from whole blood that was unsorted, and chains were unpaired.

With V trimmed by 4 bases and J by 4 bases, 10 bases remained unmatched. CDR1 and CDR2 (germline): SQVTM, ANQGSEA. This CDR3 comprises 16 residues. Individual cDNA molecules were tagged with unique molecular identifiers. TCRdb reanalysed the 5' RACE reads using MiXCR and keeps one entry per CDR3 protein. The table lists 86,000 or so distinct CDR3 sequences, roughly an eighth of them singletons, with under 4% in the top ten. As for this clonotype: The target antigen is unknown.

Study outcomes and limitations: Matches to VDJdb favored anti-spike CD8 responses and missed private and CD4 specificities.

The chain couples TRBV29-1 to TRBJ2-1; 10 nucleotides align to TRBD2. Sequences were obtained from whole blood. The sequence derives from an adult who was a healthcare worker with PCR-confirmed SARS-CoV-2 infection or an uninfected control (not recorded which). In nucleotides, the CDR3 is TGCAGCGTTGGACCTAGCGGGGGTCCCGTTTACAATGAGCAGTTCTTC. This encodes CSVGPSGGPVYNEQFF.